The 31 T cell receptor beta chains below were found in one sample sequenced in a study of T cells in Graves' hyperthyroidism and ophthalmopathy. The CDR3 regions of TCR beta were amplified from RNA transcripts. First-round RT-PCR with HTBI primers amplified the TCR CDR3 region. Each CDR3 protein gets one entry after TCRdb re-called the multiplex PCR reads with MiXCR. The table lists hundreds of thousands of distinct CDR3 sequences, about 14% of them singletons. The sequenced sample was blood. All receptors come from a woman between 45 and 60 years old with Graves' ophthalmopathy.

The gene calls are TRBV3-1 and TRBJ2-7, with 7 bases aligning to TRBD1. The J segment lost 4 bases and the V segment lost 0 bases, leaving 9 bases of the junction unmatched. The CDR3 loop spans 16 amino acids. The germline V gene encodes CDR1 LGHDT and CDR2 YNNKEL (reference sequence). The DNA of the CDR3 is TGTGCCAGCAGCCAAGATGTGACGGACAGGTGGTACGAGCAGTACTTC. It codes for CASSQDVTDRWYEQYF.

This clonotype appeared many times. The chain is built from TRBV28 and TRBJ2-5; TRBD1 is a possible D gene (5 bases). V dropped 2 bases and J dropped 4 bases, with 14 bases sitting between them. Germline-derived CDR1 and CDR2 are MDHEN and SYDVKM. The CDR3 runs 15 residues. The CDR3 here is CASSLAGLQRETQYF. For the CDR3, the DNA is TGTGCCAGCAGTTTAGCAGGGCTCCAGCGAGAGACCCAGTACTTC.

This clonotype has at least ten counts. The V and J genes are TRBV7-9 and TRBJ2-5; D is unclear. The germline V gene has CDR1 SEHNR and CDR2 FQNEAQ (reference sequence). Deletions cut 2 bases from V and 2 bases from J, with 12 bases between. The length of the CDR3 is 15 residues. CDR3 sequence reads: CASSLLSSDQETQYF. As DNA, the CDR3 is TGTGCCAGCAGCTTACTGTCGAGCGATCAAGAGACCCAGTACTTC.

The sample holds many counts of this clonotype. DNA for the CDR3: TGTGCCAGCAGTTCCTTCTCTAGAGGGCACACAGATACGCAGTATTTT. It is translated as CASSSFSRGHTDTQYF. V gene TRBV6-2 or TRBV6-3 combines with J gene TRBJ2-3, with a possible D match to TRBD2 (5 bases). V was cut by 4 bases and J by 2 bases, with 16 bases left in between. This CDR3 comprises 16 residues. Germline V lookup: CDR1 MNHEY, CDR2 SVGEGT.

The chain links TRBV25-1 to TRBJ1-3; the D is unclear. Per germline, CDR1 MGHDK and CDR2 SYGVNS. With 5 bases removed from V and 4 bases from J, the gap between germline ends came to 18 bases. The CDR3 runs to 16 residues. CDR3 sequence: CASSRRSERGGNTIYF. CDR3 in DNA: TGTGCCAGCAGTCGTCGCTCCGAAAGAGGGGGAAACACCATATATTTT.

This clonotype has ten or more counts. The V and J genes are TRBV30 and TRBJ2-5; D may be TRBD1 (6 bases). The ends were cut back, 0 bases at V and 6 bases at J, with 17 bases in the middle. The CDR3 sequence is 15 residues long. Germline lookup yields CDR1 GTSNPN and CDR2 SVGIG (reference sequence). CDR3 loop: CAWSVRAGVRKTQYF. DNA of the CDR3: TGTGCCTGGAGTGTAAGGGCAGGGGTTCGGAAGACCCAGTACTTC.

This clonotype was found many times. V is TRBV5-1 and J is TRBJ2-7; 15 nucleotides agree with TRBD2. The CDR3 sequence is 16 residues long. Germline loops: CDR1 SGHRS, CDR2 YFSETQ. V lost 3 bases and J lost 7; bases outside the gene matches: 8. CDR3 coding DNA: TGCGCCAGCAGCTCTGGACTAGCGGGAGGGCCCGGTGAGCAGTACTTC. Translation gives CASSSGLAGGPGEQYF. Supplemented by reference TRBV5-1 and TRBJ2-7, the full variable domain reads KAGVTQTPRYLIKTRGQQVTLSCSPISGHRSVSWYQQTPGQGLQFLFEYFSETQRNKGNFPGRFSGRQFSNSRSEMNVSTLELGDSALYLCASSSGLAGGPGEQYFGPGTRLTVT.

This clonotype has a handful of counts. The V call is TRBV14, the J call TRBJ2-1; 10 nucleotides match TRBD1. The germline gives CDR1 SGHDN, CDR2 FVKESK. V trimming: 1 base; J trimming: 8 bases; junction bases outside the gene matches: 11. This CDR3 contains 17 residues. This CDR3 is CASSQAFRDRGKYEQFF. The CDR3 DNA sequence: TGTGCCAGCAGCCAAGCTTTTCGGGACAGGGGAAAGTATGAGCAGTTCTTC.

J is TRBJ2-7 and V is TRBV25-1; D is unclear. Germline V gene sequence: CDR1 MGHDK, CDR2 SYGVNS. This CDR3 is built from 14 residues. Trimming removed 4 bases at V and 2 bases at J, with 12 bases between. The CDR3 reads CASSGYSETYEQYF. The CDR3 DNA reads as TGTGCCAGCAGTGGCTACTCCGAAACCTACGAGCAGTACTTC.

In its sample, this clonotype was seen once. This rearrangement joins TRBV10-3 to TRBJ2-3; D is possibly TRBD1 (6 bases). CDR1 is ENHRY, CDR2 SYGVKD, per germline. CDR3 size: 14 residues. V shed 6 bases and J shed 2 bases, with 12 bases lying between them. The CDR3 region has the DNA TGTGCCATCAGGCAGGGGCTTCCCACAGATACGCAGTATTTT. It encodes CAIRQGLPTDTQYF.

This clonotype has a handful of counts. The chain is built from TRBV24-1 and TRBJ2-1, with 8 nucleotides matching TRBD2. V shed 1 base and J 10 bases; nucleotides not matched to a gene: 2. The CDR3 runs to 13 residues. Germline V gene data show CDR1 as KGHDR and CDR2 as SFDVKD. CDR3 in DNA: TGTGCCACCAGTGATTTAGGGACTAGGGAGCAGTTCTTC. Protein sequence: CATSDLGTREQFF.

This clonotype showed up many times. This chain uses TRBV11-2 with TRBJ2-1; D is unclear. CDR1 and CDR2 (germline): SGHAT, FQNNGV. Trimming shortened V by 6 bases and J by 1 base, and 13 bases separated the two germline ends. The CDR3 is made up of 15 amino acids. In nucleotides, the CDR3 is TGTGCCAGCAGTCAAGCCATGCAATCCTACAATGAGCAGTTCTTC. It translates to CASSQAMQSYNEQFF.

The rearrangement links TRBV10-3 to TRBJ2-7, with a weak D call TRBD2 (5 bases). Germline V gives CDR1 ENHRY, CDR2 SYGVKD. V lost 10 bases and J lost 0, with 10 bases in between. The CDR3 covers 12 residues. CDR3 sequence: CATGKSSYEQYF. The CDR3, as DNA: TGTGCCACCGGGAAGAGCTCCTACGAGCAGTACTTC.

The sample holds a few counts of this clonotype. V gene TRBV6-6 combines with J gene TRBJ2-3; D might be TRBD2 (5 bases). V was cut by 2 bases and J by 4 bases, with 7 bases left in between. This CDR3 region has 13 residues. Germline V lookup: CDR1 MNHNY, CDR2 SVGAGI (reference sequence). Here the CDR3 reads CASSYKAADTQYF. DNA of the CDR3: TGTGCCAGCAGTTACAAAGCGGCAGATACGCAGTATTTT.

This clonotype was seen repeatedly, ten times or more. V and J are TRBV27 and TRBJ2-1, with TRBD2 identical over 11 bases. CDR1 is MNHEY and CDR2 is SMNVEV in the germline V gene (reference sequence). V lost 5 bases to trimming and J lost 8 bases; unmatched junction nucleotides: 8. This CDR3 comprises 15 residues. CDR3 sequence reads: CASSGLAGWVDEQFF. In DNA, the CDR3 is TGTGCCAGCAGTGGACTAGCGGGCTGGGTGGATGAGCAGTTCTTC.

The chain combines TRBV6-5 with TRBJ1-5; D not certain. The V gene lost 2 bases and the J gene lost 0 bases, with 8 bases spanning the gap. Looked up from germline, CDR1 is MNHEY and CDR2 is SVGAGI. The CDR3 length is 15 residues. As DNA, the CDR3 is TGTGCCAGCAGTTACAGCCGGAATAGCAATCAGCCCCAGCATTTT. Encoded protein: CASSYSRNSNQPQHF.

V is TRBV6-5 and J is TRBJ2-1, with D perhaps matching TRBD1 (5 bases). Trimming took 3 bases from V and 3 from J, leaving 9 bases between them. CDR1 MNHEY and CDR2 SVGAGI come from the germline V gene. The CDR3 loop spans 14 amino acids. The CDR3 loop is CASSYQGNYNEQFF. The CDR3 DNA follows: TGTGCCAGCAGTTATCAGGGCAACTACAATGAGCAGTTCTTC.

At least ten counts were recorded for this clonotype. The CDR3 region has the DNA TGTGCCAGCAGCTTTGACAGGGAGAATGAGCAGTTCTTC. Its translation: CASSFDRENEQFF. The genes are TRBV7-9 and TRBJ2-1; 7 nucleotides agree with TRBD1. The CDR3 has 13 residues. The V segment lost 3 bases and the J segment 7 bases; nucleotides outside the gene matches: 3. CDR1 SEHNR and CDR2 FQNEAQ come from the germline V gene (reference sequence). Filled out from reference TRBV7-9 and TRBJ2-1, the complete variable domain reads DTGVSQNPRHKITKRGQNVTFRCDPISEHNRLYWYRQTLGQGPEFLTYFQNEAQLEKSRLLSDRFSAERPKGSFSTLEIQRTEQGDSAMYLCASSFDRENEQFFGPGTRLTVL.

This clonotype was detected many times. The CDR3 sequence is CASIHSGRAVDEQYF. The CDR3 coding sequence is TGTGCCAGCATCCATAGCGGGAGGGCCGTCGACGAGCAGTACTTC. The chain has TRBV6-2 or TRBV6-3 and TRBJ2-7; 11 bases are a match to TRBD2. Germline V CDR1 and CDR2: MNHEY, SVGEGT. The V and J ends lost 7 bases and 5 bases, in that order; junction bases with no gene match: 10. There are 15 residues in the CDR3.

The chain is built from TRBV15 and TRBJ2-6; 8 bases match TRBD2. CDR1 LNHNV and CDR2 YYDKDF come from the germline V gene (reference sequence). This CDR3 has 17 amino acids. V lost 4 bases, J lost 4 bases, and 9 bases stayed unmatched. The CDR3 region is CATSKPGGGTGANVLTF. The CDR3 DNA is TGTGCCACCAGCAAACCCGGGGGGGGGACGGGGGCCAACGTCCTGACTTTC. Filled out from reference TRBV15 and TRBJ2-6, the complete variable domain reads DAMVIQNPRYQVTQFGKPVTLSCSQTLNHNVMYWYQQKSSQAPKLLFHYYDKDFNNEADTPDNFQSRRPNTSFCFLDIRSPGLGDTAMYLCATSKPGGGTGANVLTFGAGSRLTVL.

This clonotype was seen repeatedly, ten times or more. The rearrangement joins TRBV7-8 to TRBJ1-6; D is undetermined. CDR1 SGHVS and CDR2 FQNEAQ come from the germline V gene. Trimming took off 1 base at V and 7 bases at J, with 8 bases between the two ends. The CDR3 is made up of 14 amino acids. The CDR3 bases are TGTGCCAGCAGCTTAGGCCCGAAAAATTCACCCCTCCACTTT. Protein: CASSLGPKNSPLHF.

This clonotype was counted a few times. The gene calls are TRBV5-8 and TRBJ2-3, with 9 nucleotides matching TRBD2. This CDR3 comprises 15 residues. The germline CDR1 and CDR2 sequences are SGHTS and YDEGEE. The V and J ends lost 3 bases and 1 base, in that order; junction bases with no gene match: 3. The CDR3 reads CASSSGTSRTDTQYF. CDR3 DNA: TGTGCCAGCAGCTCTGGGACTAGCCGCACAGATACGCAGTATTTT.

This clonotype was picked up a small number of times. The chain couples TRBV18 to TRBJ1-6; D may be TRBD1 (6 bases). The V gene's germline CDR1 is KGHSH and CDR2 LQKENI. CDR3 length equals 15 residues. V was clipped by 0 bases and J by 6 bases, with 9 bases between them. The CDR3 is CASSPPGGPNSPLHF. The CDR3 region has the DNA TGTGCCAGCTCACCACCTGGGGGGCCTAATTCACCCCTCCACTTT.

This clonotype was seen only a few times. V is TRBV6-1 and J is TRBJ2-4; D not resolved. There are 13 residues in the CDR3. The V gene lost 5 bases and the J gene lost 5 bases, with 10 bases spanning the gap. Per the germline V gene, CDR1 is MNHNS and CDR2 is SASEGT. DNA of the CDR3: TGTGCCAGCAGTAATGGGATTGAAAACATTCAGTACTTC. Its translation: CASSNGIENIQYF.

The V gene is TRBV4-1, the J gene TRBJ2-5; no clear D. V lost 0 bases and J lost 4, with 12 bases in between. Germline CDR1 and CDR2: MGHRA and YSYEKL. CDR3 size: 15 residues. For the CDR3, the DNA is TGCGCCAGCAGCCAAGATGTAGCAGGCCGAGAGACCCAGTACTTC. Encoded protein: CASSQDVAGRETQYF.

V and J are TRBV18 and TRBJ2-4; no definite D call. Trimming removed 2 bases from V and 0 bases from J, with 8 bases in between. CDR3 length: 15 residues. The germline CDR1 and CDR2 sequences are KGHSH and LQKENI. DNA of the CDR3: TGTGCCAGCTCACCAGATCTGTTAGCCAAAAACATTCAGTACTTC. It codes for CASSPDLLAKNIQYF.

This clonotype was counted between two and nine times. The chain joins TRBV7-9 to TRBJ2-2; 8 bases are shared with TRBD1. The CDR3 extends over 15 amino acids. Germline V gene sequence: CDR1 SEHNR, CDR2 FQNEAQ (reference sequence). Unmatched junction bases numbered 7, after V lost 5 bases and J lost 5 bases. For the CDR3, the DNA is TGTGCCAGCAGCAAACGGACAGGGACAACCGGGGAGCTGTTTTTT. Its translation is CASSKRTGTTGELFF.

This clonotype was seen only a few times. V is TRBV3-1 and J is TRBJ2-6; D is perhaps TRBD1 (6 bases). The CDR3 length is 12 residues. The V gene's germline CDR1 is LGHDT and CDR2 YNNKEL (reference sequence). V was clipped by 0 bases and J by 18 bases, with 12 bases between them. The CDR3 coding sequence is TGTGCCAGCAGCCAAGAGCAGGGGCCTCCGACTTTC. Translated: CASSQEQGPPTF.

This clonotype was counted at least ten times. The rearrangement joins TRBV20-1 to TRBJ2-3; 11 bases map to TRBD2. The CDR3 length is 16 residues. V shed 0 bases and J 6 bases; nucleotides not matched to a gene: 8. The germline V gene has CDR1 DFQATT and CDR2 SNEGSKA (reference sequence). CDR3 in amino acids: CSARDFSGRATDTQYF. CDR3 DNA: TGCAGTGCTAGAGATTTTAGCGGGAGGGCCACGGATACGCAGTATTTT.

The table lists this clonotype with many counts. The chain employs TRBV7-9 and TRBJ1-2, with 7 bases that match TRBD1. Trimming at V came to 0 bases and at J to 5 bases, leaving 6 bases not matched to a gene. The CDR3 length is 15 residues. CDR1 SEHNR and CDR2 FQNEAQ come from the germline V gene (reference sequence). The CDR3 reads CASSLASGRGYGYTF. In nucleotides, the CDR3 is TGTGCCAGCAGCTTAGCGTCAGGCAGGGGGTATGGCTACACCTTC.

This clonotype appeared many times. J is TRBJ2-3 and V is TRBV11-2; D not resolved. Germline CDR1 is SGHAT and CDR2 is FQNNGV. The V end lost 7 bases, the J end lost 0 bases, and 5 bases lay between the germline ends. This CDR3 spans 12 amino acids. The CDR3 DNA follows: TGTGCCAGCACCTGGAGCACAGATACGCAGTATTTT. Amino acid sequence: CASTWSTDTQYF.